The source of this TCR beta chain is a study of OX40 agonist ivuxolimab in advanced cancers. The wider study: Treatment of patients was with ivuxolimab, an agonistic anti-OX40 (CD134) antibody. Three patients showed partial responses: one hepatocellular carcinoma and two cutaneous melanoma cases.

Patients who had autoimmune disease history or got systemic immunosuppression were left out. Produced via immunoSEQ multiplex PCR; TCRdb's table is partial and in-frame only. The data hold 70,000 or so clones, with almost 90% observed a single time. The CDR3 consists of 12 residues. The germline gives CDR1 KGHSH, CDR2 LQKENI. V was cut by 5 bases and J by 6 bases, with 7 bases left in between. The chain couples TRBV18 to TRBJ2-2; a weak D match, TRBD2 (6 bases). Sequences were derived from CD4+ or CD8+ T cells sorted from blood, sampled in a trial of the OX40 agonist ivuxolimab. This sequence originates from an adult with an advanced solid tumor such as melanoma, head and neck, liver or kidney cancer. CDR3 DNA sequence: TGTGCCAGCTCATCGGGGGCCGGGGAGCTGTTTTTT. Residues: CASSSGAGELFF.